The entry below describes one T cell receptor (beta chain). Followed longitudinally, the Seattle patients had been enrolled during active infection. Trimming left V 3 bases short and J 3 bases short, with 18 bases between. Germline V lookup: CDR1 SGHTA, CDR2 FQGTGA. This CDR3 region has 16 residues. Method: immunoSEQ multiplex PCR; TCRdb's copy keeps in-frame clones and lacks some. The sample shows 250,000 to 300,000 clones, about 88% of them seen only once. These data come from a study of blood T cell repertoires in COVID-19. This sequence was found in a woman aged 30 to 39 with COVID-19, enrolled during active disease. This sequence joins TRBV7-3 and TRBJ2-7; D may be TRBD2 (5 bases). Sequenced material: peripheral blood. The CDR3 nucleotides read TGTGCCAGCAGCTTCCTCGGGCGGGCGCGGCACTACGAGCAGTACTTC. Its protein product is CASSFLGRARHYEQYF.